These 20 T cell receptor beta chains originate from one sample sequenced in a study of shared clonotypes between healthy human individuals. The naive CD8 population came from CD45RO-negative cells selected for CCR7, without terminally differentiated effector memory CD45RA+ cells. Sequencing was performed with immunoSEQ multiplex PCR; in TCRdb, only in-frame clones are kept and a portion is missing. The sample holds millions of clones, 85% to 95% seen once. What was sequenced was naive CD8+ T cells from PBMCs. These receptors came from a man aged 18-30 years in good health. Some clones in this sample may be carry-over from other donors' samples.

The rearrangement uses TRBV7-8 and TRBJ2-7; perhaps TRBD1 as D (6 bases). The CDR3 contains 13 residues. Germline CDR1 SGHVS, CDR2 FQNEAQ. V was trimmed by 5 bases and J by 5 bases, leaving 13 bases between them. CDR3 bases: TGTGCCAGCAGCAACTCGGACAGCCACGAGCAGTACTTC. This codes for CASSNSDSHEQYF.

This chain joins TRBV9 and TRBJ2-7, with D tentatively TRBD2 (6 bases). Trimming removed 4 bases from V and 5 bases from J, with 13 bases in between. CDR1 is SGDLS, CDR2 YYNGEE, per germline. The CDR3 contains 13 residues. In DNA form, the CDR3 reads TGTGCCAGCAGCCCCGGCGGGGTTCACGAGCAGTACTTC. It specifies CASSPGGVHEQYF.

This clone has ten or more counts. The chain couples TRBV6-4 to TRBJ2-1, with TRBD2 matching 9 bases. Germline V gives CDR1 MRHNA, CDR2 SNTAGT. V lost 0 bases to trimming and J lost 8 bases; unmatched junction nucleotides: 5. This CDR3 spans 15 amino acids. In nucleotides, the CDR3 is TGTGCCAGCAGTGACTCTATAGCGGGAGTCGATGAGCAGTTCTTC. Translating it yields CASSDSIAGVDEQFF.

The rearrangement links TRBV21-1 to TRBJ1-2; whether TRBD1, the table's D call, matches the DNA was not checked. TRBV21-1 constitutes a pseudogene. This CDR3 is 15 amino acids long. CDR3 bases: TGTGCCAGCAACCTGACAGGGAAGGAGTGCTATGGCTACACCTTC. It translates to CASNLTGKECYGYTF.

The V call is TRBV10-3, the J call TRBJ2-1; 14 bases are shared with TRBD2. The germline V gene has CDR1 ENHRY and CDR2 SYGVKD. The V segment lost 6 bases and the J segment 5 bases; nucleotides outside the gene matches: 6. The CDR3 totals 16 residues. The CDR3 spells CAIRGTSGSTHNEQFF. The CDR3 nucleotides read TGTGCCATCAGGGGGACTAGCGGGAGCACCCACAATGAGCAGTTCTTC.

The chain combines TRBV21-1 with TRBJ2-1; TRBD2 reflects the table's D call only, with no check against the DNA. TRBV21-1 is described as a pseudogene. The length of the CDR3 is 13 residues. As DNA, the CDR3 is TGTGCCACCTCTGGCGGGAGTGGGGATGAGCAGTTCTTC. This gives the protein CATSGGSGDEQFF.

This chain joins TRBV28 and TRBJ1-5, with TRBD1 matching 8 bases. The V gene end was trimmed by 7 bases and the J gene end by 2 bases; junction bases not matched to a gene: 7. The CDR3 is made up of 15 amino acids. Looked up from germline, CDR1 is MDHEN and CDR2 is SYDVKM. As DNA, the CDR3 is TGTGCCAGCACTCTGACAGGGGCCGGCAATCAGCCCCAGCATTTT. This translates into CASTLTGAGNQPQHF.

CDR3 residues: CAIRNGTELNYGYTF. CDR3 sequence (DNA): TGTGCCATCAGGAACGGGACAGAACTTAACTATGGCTACACCTTC. The genes are TRBV10-3 and TRBJ1-2, with 7 bases that match TRBD1. There are 15 residues in the CDR3. The V and J ends lost 6 bases and 1 base, in that order; junction bases with no gene match: 8. The germline gives CDR1 ENHRY, CDR2 SYGVKD.

The chain is built from TRBV27 and TRBJ1-4, with D perhaps TRBD1 (5 bases). Trimming removed 8 bases from V and 8 bases from J, with 9 bases in between. The CDR3 has 11 amino acids. The germline gives CDR1 MNHEY, CDR2 SMNVEV (reference sequence). The CDR3 loop reads CASHSGEKLFF. CDR3 coding DNA: TGTGCCAGCCATTCAGGGGAAAAACTGTTTTTT.

The chain carries TRBV11-2 and TRBJ1-3; D uncertain. Trimming pared 4 bases from V and 0 bases from J, leaving 13 bases between. Germline values: CDR1 SGHAT, CDR2 FQNNGV. This CDR3 is built from 16 residues. Here the CDR3 DNA reads TGTGCCAGCAGCTCCGGACTGTACCTCTCTGGAAACACCATATATTTT. It encodes CASSSGLYLSGNTIYF.

This clone was seen a single time. The chain recombines TRBV9 with TRBJ2-6; a weak D match, TRBD1 (5 bases). The CDR3 length is 16 residues. Trimming took 5 bases from V and 4 from J, leaving 16 bases between them. Germline V lookup: CDR1 SGDLS, CDR2 YYNGEE. The CDR3 reads CASRAGPSRGANVLTF. As DNA, the CDR3 is TGTGCCAGCAGAGCAGGGCCCAGTAGAGGGGCCAACGTCCTGACTTTC.

This sequence joins TRBV9 and TRBJ1-3; perhaps TRBD1 as D (6 bases). CDR1 is SGDLS and CDR2 is YYNGEE in the germline V gene. With 0 bases removed from V and 3 bases from J, the gap between germline ends came to 10 bases. CDR3 length: 15 amino acids. As DNA, the CDR3 is TGTGCCAGCAGCGTAGCTCGGGACATTGGAAACACCATATATTTT. This codes for CASSVARDIGNTIYF.

This rearrangement joins TRBV27 to TRBJ2-1; 15 bases map to TRBD2. This CDR3 is built from 18 residues. V gave up 2 bases and J gave up 2 bases; unmatched junction bases: 4. Germline V CDR1 and CDR2: MNHEY, SMNVEV (reference sequence). The CDR3 here is CASSLAGLAGGPYNEQFF. CDR3 in DNA: TGTGCCAGCAGTTTAGCGGGACTAGCGGGAGGTCCCTACAATGAGCAGTTCTTC.

V gene TRBV30 combines with J gene TRBJ2-2; TRBD1 is a possible D gene (6 bases). V lost 4 bases and J lost 6, with 12 bases in between. The CDR3 totals 13 residues. The germline V gene encodes CDR1 GTSNPN and CDR2 SVGIG (reference sequence). The CDR3 nucleotides read TGTGCCTGGACCCCCAGGGGCCCCGGGGAGCTGTTTTTT. Its protein product is CAWTPRGPGELFF. The full variable domain, with the rest looked up from reference TRBV30 and TRBJ2-2, is SQTIHQWPATLVQPVGSPLSLECTVEGTSNPNLYWYRQAAGRGLQLLFYSVGIGQISSEVPQNLSASRPQDRQFILSSKKLLLSDSGFYLCAWTPRGPGELFFGEGSRLTVL.

CDR3 region: CASSSGGVVTNEKLFF. The DNA for the CDR3 is TGTGCCAGCAGCTCAGGGGGCGTAGTAACTAATGAAAAACTGTTTTTT. The chain combines TRBV5-4 with TRBJ1-4; TRBD1 matches at 8 bases. Trimming took 3 bases from V and 1 from J; bases not matched to a gene: 5. The CDR3 contains 16 residues. Looked up from germline, CDR1 is SGHNT and CDR2 is YYREEE (reference sequence). The full variable domain, in which reference TRBV5-4 and TRBJ1-4 provide the parts outside the CDR3, is ETGVTQSPTHLIKTRGQQVTLRCSSQSGHNTVSWYQQALGQGPQFIFQYYREEENGRGNFPPRFSGLQFPNYSSELNVNALELDDSALYLCASSSGGVVTNEKLFFGSGTQLSVL.

This chain connects TRBV13 to TRBJ2-2; possibly TRBD1 or TRBD2 for D (5 bases each). This CDR3 is built from 16 residues. V gave up 1 base and J gave up 5 bases, with 14 bases separating them. The germline V gene has CDR1 PRHDT and CDR2 FYEKMQ (reference sequence). CDR3 nucleotide sequence: TGTGCCAGCAGCTTAGAGGCAGGGAGTAGGACCGGGGAGCTGTTTTTT. It encodes CASSLEAGSRTGELFF.

J is TRBJ2-4 and V is TRBV4-2; possibly TRBD1 for D (6 bases). CDR1 is LGHNA, CDR2 YNFKEQ, per germline. Trimming removed 5 bases from V and 8 bases from J, with 19 bases in between. The CDR3 has 15 residues. This CDR3 reads CASSSYGLGADIQYF. CDR3 nucleotide sequence: TGTGCCAGCAGCTCCTACGGACTGGGGGCTGACATTCAGTACTTC.

The chain has TRBV7-9 and TRBJ2-3; TRBD1 or TRBD2 may be the D gene (5 bases each). Trimming pared 4 bases from V and 2 bases from J, leaving 13 bases between. This CDR3 has 15 residues. Germline loops: CDR1 SEHNR, CDR2 FQNEAQ (reference sequence). CDR3 nucleotide sequence: TGTGCCAGCAGCTCTGAGGGGCGCCACACAGATACGCAGTATTTT. Its translation is CASSSEGRHTDTQYF.

Details on this clone: The same CDR3 arises from other DNA sequences in this sample as well. The V gene is TRBV28, the J gene TRBJ2-1, with D possibly matching TRBD1 (6 bases). V lost 5 bases and J 6 bases, leaving 14 bases between the germline ends. The CDR3 has 14 amino acids. The germline V gene encodes CDR1 MDHEN and CDR2 SYDVKM. The DNA for the CDR3 is TGTGCCAGCAGTCTCTGGGGCAGGGGCAATGAGCAGTTCTTC. Its translation: CASSLWGRGNEQFF.

This chain joins TRBV9 and TRBJ2-1; TRBD2 agrees at 12 bases. The V and J ends lost 3 bases and 4 bases, in that order; junction bases with no gene match: 8. The V gene's germline CDR1 is SGDLS and CDR2 YYNGEE. The CDR3 spans 17 residues. This CDR3 is CASSAASSGRGYNEQFF. The CDR3 coding sequence is TGTGCCAGCAGCGCAGCATCTAGCGGGAGGGGGTACAATGAGCAGTTCTTC. Together with reference TRBV9 and TRBJ2-1, the CDR3 gives the full variable domain: DSGVTQTPKHLITATGQRVTLRCSPRSGDLSVYWYQQSLDQGLQFLIQYYNGEERAKGNILERFSAQQFPDLHSELNLSSLELGDSALYFCASSAASSGRGYNEQFFGPGTRLTVL.